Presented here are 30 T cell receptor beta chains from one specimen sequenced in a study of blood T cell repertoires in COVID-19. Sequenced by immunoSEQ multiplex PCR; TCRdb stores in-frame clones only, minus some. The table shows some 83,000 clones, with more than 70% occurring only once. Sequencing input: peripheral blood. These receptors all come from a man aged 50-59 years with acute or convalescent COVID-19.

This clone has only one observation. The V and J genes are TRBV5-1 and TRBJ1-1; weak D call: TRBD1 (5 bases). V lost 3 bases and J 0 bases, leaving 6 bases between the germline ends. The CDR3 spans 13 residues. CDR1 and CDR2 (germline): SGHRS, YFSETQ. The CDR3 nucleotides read TGCGCCAGCAGCTCAGGGATGAACACTGAAGCTTTCTTT. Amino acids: CASSSGMNTEAFF.

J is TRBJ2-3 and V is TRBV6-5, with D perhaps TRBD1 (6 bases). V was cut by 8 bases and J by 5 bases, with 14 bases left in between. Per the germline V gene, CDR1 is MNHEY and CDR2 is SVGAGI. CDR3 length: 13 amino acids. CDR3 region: CASGRTEKDTQYF. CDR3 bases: TGTGCCAGCGGTAGGACAGAGAAAGATACGCAGTATTTT.

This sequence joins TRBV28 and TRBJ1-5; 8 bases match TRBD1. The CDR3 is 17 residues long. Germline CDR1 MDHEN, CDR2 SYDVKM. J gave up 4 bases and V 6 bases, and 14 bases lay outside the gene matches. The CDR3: CASRSNSQGVENQPQHF. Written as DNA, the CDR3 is TGTGCCAGCAGATCCAACTCACAGGGGGTAGAGAATCAGCCCCAGCATTTT.

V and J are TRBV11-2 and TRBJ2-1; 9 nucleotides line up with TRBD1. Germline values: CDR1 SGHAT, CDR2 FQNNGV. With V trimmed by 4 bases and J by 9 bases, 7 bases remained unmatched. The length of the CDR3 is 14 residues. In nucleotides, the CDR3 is TGTGCCAGCAGCTGGGGACAGGGTGAAGGTGAGCAGTTCTTC. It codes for CASSWGQGEGEQFF.

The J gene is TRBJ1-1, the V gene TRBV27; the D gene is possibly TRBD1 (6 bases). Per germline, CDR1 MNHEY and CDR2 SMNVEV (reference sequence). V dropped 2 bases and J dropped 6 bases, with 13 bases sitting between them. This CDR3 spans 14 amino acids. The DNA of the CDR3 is TGTGCCAGCAGTTTAACGGGGGGGCTAGCTGAAGCTTTCTTT. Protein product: CASSLTGGLAEAFF.

The chain's CDR3 is CASSQDQANQPQHF. The DNA for the CDR3 is TGCGCCAGCAGCCAAGACCAGGCGAATCAGCCCCAGCATTTT. The V call is TRBV4-3, the J call TRBJ1-5, with D uncertain. CDR1 and CDR2 (germline): LGHNA, YSLEER. Trimming shortened V by 0 bases and J by 4 bases, and 7 bases separated the two germline ends. This CDR3 contains 14 residues.

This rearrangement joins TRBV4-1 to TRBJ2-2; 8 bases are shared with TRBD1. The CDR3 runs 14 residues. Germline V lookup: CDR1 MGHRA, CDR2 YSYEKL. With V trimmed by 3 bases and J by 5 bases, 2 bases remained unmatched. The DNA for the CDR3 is TGCGCCAGCAGCCATACAGGGGGGACCGGGGAGCTGTTTTTT. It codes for CASSHTGGTGELFF.

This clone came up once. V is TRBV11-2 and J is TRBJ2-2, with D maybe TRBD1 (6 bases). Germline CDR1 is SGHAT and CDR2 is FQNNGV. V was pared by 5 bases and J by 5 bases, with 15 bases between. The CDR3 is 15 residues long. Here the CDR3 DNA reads TGTGCCAGCAGCCAATGGGGGCCGGAGACCGGGGAGCTGTTTTTT. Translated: CASSQWGPETGELFF.

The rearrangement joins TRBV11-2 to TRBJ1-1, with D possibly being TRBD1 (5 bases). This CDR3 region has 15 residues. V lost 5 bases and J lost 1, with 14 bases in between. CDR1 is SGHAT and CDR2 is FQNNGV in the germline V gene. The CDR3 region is CASSPGRGKNTEAFF. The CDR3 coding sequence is TGTGCCAGCAGCCCAGGGCGGGGGAAGAACACTGAAGCTTTCTTT. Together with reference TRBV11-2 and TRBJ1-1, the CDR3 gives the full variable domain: EAGVAQSPRYKIIEKRQSVAFWCNPISGHATLYWYQQILGQGPKLLIQFQNNGVVDDSQLPKDRFSAERLKGVDSTLKIQPAKLEDSAVYLCASSPGRGKNTEAFFGQGTRLTVV.

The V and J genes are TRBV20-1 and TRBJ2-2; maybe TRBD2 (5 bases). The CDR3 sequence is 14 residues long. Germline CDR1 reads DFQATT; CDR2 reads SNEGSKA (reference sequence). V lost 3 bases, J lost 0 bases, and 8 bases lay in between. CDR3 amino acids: CSASPGTNTGELFF. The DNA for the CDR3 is TGCAGTGCTAGTCCCGGGACGAACACCGGGGAGCTGTTTTTT.

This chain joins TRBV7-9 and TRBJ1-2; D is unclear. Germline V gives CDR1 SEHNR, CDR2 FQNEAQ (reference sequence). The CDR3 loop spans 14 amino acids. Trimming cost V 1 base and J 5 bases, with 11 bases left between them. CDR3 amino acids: CASSLVGSSYGYTF. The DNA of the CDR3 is TGTGCCAGCAGCTTAGTCGGGAGTAGTTATGGCTACACCTTC.

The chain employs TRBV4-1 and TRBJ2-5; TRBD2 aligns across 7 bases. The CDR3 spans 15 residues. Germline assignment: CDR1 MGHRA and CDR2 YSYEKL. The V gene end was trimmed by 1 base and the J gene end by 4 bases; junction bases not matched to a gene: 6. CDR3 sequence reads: CASSQGGSSRETQYF. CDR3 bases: TGCGCCAGCAGCCAAGGCGGGAGTTCAAGAGAGACCCAGTACTTC.

In DNA, the CDR3 is TGTGCCAGCAGTTACTTGGACAGGGAGGACGGCTACACCTTC. Protein sequence: CASSYLDREDGYTF. V is TRBV6-5 and J is TRBJ1-2; 8 nucleotides line up with TRBD1. The germline CDR1 and CDR2 sequences are MNHEY and SVGAGI. The CDR3 runs 14 residues. V trimming: 1 base; J trimming: 8 bases; junction bases outside the gene matches: 6.

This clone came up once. This CDR3 is CASSFRGWDGYTF. Here the CDR3 DNA reads TGTGCCAGCAGCTTCAGGGGTTGGGATGGCTACACCTTC. The chain uses TRBV13 and TRBJ1-2; D is possibly TRBD1 (6 bases). The V end lost 3 bases, the J end lost 6 bases, and 11 bases lay between the germline ends. Per germline, CDR1 PRHDT and CDR2 FYEKMQ (reference sequence). This CDR3 is built from 13 residues.

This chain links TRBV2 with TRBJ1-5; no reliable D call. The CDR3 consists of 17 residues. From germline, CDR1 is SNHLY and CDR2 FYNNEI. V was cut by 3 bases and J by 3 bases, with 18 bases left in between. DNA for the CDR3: TGTGCCAGCAGTGAGCGGCCTACGTCAAGATTCAATCAGCCCCAGCATTTT. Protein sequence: CASSERPTSRFNQPQHF.

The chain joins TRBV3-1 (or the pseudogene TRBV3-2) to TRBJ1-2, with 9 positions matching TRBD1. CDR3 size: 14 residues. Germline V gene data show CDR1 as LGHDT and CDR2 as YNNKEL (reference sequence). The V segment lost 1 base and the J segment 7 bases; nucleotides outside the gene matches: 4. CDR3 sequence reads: CASSQVDRGSGYTF. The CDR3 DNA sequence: TGTGCCAGCAGCCAAGTGGACAGGGGTTCTGGCTACACCTTC.

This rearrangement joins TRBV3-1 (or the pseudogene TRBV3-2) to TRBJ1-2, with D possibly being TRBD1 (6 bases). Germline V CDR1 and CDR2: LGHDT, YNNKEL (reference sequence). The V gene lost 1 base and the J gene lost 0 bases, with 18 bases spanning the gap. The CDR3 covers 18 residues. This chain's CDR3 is CASSQGAGGASANYGYTF. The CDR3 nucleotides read TGTGCCAGCAGCCAAGGCGCGGGGGGCGCCTCAGCTAACTATGGCTACACCTTC.

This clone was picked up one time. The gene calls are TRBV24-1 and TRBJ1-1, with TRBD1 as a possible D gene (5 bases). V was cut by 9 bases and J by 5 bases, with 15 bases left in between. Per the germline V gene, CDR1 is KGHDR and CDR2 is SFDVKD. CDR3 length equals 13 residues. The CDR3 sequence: CATRTTRGTEAFF. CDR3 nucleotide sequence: TGTGCCACCCGGACGACGCGGGGGACTGAAGCTTTCTTT.

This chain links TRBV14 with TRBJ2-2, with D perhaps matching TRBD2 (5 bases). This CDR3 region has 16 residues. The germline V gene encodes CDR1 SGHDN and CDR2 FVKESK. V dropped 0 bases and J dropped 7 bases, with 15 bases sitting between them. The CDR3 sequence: CASSQEDRDKVGELFF. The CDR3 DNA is TGTGCCAGCAGCCAAGAGGATCGGGATAAGGTCGGGGAGCTGTTTTTT. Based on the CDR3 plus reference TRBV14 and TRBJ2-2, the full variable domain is EAGVTQFPSHSVIEKGQTVTLRCDPISGHDNLYWYRRVMGKEIKFLLHFVKESKQDESGMPNNRFLAERTGGTYSTLKVQPAELEDSGVYFCASSQEDRDKVGELFFGEGSRLTVL.

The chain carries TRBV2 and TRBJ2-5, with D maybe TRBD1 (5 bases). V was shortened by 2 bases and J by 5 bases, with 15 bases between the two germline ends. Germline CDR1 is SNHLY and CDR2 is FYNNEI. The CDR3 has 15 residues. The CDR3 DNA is TGTGCCAGCAGTGAAACAGGCAGCCCTGGCGAGACCCAGTACTTC. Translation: CASSETGSPGETQYF.

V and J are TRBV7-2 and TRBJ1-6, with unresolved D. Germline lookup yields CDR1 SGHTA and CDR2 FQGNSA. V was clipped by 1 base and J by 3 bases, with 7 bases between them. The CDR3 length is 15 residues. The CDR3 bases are TGTGCCAGCAGCTTAGAATGGAGCTATAATTCACCCCTCCACTTT. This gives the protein CASSLEWSYNSPLHF.

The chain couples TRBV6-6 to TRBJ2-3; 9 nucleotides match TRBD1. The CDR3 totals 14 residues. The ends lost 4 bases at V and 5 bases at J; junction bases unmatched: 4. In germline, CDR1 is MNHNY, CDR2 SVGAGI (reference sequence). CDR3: CASSFGTGKDTQYF. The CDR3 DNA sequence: TGTGCCAGCAGTTTTGGGACAGGGAAAGATACGCAGTATTTT.

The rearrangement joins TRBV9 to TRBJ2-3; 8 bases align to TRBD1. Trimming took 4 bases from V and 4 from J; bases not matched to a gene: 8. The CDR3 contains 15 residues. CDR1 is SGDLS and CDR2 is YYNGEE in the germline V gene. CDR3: CASSLHGTGSDTQYF. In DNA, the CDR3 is TGTGCCAGCAGCCTCCACGGGACAGGATCAGATACGCAGTATTTT.

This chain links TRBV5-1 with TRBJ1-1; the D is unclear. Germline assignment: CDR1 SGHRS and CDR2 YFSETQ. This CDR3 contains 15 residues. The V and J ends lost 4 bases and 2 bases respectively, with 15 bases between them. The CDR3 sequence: CASSEGHSPNTEAFF. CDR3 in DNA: TGCGCCAGCAGCGAGGGCCACTCCCCTAACACTGAAGCTTTCTTT.

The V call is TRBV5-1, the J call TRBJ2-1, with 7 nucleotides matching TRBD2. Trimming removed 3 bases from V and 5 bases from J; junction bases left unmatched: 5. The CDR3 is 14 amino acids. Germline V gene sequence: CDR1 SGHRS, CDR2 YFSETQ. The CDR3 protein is CASSSRAGHNEQFF. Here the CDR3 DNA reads TGCGCCAGCAGCTCGCGAGCGGGGCACAATGAGCAGTTCTTC.

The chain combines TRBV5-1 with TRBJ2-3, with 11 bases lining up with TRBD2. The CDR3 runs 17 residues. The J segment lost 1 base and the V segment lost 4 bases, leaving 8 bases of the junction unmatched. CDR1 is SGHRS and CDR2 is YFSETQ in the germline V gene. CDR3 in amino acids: CASSKITSGSGTDTQYF. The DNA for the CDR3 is TGCGCCAGCAGCAAGATAACTAGCGGGAGTGGCACAGATACGCAGTATTTT.

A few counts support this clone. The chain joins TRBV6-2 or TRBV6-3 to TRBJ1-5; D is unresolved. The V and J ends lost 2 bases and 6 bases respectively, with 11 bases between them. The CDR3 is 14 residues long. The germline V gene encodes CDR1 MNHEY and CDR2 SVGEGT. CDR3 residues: CASSYDGRRQPQHF. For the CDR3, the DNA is TGTGCCAGCAGTTACGACGGGAGGCGTCAGCCCCAGCATTTT.

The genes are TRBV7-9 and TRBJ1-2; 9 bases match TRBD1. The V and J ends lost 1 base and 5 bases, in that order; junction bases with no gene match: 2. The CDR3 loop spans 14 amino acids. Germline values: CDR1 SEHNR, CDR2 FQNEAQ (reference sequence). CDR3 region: CASSLDDRGYGYTF. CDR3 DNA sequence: TGTGCCAGCAGCTTAGATGACAGGGGGTATGGCTACACCTTC.

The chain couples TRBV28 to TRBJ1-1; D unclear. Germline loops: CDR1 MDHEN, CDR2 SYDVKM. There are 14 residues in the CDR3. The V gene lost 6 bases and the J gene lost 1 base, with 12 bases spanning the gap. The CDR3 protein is CASRVDTANTEAFF. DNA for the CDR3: TGTGCCAGCAGGGTAGATACAGCGAACACTGAAGCTTTCTTT.

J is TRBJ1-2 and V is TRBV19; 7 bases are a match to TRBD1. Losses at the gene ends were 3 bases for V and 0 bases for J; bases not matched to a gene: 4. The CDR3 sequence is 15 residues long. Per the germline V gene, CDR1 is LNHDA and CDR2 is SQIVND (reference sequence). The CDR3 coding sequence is TGTGCCAGTAGTATCACAGGGGTTGCTAACTATGGCTACACCTTC. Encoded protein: CASSITGVANYGYTF.